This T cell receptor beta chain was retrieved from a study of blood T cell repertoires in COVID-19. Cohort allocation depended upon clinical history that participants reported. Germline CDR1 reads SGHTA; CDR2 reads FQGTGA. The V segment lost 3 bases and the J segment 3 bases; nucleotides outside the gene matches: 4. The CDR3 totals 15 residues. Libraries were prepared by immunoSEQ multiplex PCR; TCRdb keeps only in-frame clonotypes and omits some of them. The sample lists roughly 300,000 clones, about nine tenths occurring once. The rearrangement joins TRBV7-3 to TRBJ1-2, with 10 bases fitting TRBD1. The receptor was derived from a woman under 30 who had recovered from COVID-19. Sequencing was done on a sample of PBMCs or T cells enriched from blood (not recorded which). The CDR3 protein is CASSLGTGVDYGYTF. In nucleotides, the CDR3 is TGTGCCAGCAGCTTGGGGACAGGGGTGGACTATGGCTACACCTTC.